This TCR beta chain was captured by sequencing in a study of OX40 agonist ivuxolimab in advanced cancers. Produced via immunoSEQ multiplex PCR; TCRdb's table is partial and in-frame only. The profile shows some 100,000 clones, about 90% of them singletons. Trimming removed 4 bases at V and 0 bases at J, with 15 bases between. CDR1 LGHNA and CDR2 YSLEER come from the germline V gene. The CDR3 contains 16 residues. This TCR was sampled from an adult with an advanced solid tumor such as melanoma, head and neck, liver or kidney cancer. The specimen comprised CD4+ or CD8+ T cells sorted from blood, sampled in a trial of the OX40 agonist ivuxolimab. This chain links TRBV4-3 with TRBJ1-1; the D gene is possibly TRBD1 (5 bases). For the CDR3, the DNA is TGCGCCAGCAGCCCCTCGAGGTACAGGATGAACACTGAAGCTTTCTTT. Protein product: CASSPSRYRMNTEAFF.